The 17 T cell receptor beta chains listed next were all sequenced from one sample in a study of T-cell reconstitution after alpha-beta-depleted transplantation in children. As it was prepared, the TCRbeta library received unique molecular identifiers. In TCRdb, the PCR reads were re-called with MiXCR into one record per CDR3 protein. Among about 20,000 distinct CDR3 sequences listed, around 13% were seen once. Material: PBMCs, mostly from graft donor cells, obtained 60 days after TCRalphabeta/CD19-depleted stem cell transplant. These TCRs come from a female patient between 2 and 15 years old who had a stem cell transplant for congenital amegakaryocytic thrombocytopenia, so the T cells may come from the graft donor.

The sample holds one count of this clonotype. The CDR3 loop reads CASSLEAGAPGELFF. CDR3 nucleotide sequence: TGTGCCAGCAGCTTAGAAGCGGGAGCCCCCGGGGAGCTGTTTTTT. V usage is TRBV7-2 and J usage is TRBJ2-2, with TRBD2 identical over 8 bases. The CDR3 runs 15 residues. Germline V gene lookup returns CDR1 SGHTA and CDR2 FQGNSA. V was clipped by 1 base and J by 6 bases; unmatched bases: 4.

This clonotype has more than one count but fewer than ten. J is TRBJ1-4 and V is TRBV20-1, with D unresolved. The CDR3 is 14 amino acids. CDR1 is DFQATT, CDR2 SNEGSKA, per germline (reference sequence). The V end was cut by 3 bases, the J end by 7 bases, with 15 bases between. The CDR3 nucleotides read TGCAGTGCTAGTTTATCCCAGGAGGGTGAAAAACTGTTTTTT. As protein: CSASLSQEGEKLFF.

This clonotype has at least ten counts. The chain links TRBV20-1 to TRBJ1-3; unclear D gene. This CDR3 is 11 amino acids long. CDR1 and CDR2 from the germline V gene are DFQATT and SNEGSKA (reference sequence). Trimming shortened V by 0 bases and J by 4 bases, and 1 base separated the two germline ends. The CDR3 DNA reads as TGCAGTGCTAGAGACGGAAACACCATATATTTT. Translating it yields CSARDGNTIYF.

V is TRBV30 and J is TRBJ2-2, with D possibly TRBD2 on 6 matching bases. The CDR3 is 15 residues long. The V end was cut by 3 bases, the J end by 4 bases, with 15 bases between. Per the germline V gene, CDR1 is GTSNPN and CDR2 is SVGIG (reference sequence). CDR3 sequence (DNA): TGTGCCTGGAGCGGAGGGGCAACGTTCACCGGGGAGCTGTTTTTT. It codes for CAWSGGATFTGELFF.

This clonotype was counted at least ten times. This chain links TRBV4-1 with TRBJ1-1; D gene uncertain. CDR3 length: 14 amino acids. Germline V lookup: CDR1 MGHRA, CDR2 YSYEKL. The V and J ends lost 5 bases and 3 bases respectively, with 13 bases between them. In DNA, the CDR3 is TGCGCCAGCAGCTGGGTCCCAAGGGACACTGAAGCTTTCTTT. Translated, it gives CASSWVPRDTEAFF.

This clonotype came up many times. The genes are TRBV7-9 and TRBJ2-1, with TRBD2 identical over 12 bases. The trim removed 5 bases at V and 12 bases at J, leaving 8 bases unmatched. The V gene's germline CDR1 is SEHNR and CDR2 FQNEAQ (reference sequence). This CDR3 is 14 amino acids long. The CDR3 reads CASSPVGTSGWQFF. The CDR3 coding sequence is TGTGCCAGCAGCCCTGTTGGGACTAGCGGGTGGCAGTTCTTC.

This clonotype was seen many times. V and J are TRBV18 and TRBJ2-5; TRBD1 matches at 7 bases. The CDR3 spans 16 residues. Germline trimming cut 3 bases from V and 5 bases from J; bases unmatched to any gene: 12. The germline CDR1 and CDR2 sequences are KGHSH and LQKENI. CDR3 sequence: CASSPTVRRGPETQYF. CDR3 nucleotide sequence: TGTGCCAGCTCACCGACAGTGCGAAGGGGGCCGGAGACCCAGTACTTC.

This clonotype was seen ten or more times. J is TRBJ2-7 and V is TRBV7-8; D is unclear. The ends were cut back, 0 bases at V and 5 bases at J, with 8 bases in the middle. The CDR3 loop spans 13 amino acids. The germline CDR1 and CDR2 sequences are SGHVS and FQNEAQ. As DNA, the CDR3 is TGTGCCAGCAGCTTAGCGATTTTGAACGAGCAGTACTTC. Translation: CASSLAILNEQYF. The whole variable domain, filled in from reference TRBV7-8 and TRBJ2-7, reads GAGVSQSPRYKVAKRGQDVALRCDPISGHVSLFWYQQALGQGPEFLTYFQNEAQLDKSGLPSDRFFAERPEGSVSTLKIQRTQQEDSAVYLCASSLAILNEQYFGPGTRLTVT.

This clonotype was recorded at least ten times. The chain has TRBV2 and TRBJ2-7; D possibly corresponds to TRBD1 (7 bases). This CDR3 is built from 13 residues. V lost 6 bases and J 4 bases, leaving 13 bases between the germline ends. The V gene's germline CDR1 is SNHLY and CDR2 FYNNEI. This CDR3 reads CASRRDSQYEQYF. For the CDR3, the DNA is TGTGCCAGCAGGCGGGACAGTCAATACGAGCAGTACTTC.

As for this clonotype: A single base separates this from a much larger clone, so it may be a read error. This rearrangement joins TRBV5-1 to TRBJ2-7, with a tentative D call TRBD2 (6 bases). V lost 10 bases and J 4 bases, leaving 18 bases between the germline ends. The CDR3 has 13 residues. Germline assignment: CDR1 SGHRS and CDR2 YFSETQ. The CDR3 region has the DNA TGCGCCTCGACGGGACTGGGGAATTACGAGCAGTACTTC. Translated, it gives CASTGLGNYEQYF.

V is TRBV4-1 and J is TRBJ2-2; the D is unclear. Germline-derived CDR1 and CDR2 are MGHRA and YSYEKL. The CDR3 spans 21 residues. V shed 8 bases and J shed 8 bases, with 39 bases lying between them. This CDR3 reads CASGPKLGMRSSPFLWGELFF. CDR3 in DNA: TGCGCCAGCGGCCCCAAGCTGGGGATGAGGTCCTCGCCTTTCCTTTGGGGGGAGCTGTTTTTT.

In this sample, this clonotype turned up a few times. The rearrangement links TRBV6-1 to TRBJ2-3, with 9 nucleotides matching TRBD1. The CDR3 length is 16 residues. Germline V gene lookup returns CDR1 MNHNS and CDR2 SASEGT. The trim removed 0 bases at V and 4 bases at J, leaving 5 bases unmatched. The CDR3 DNA sequence: TGTGCCAGCAGTGAAGCGGAACAGGGGGCCTCAGATACGCAGTATTTT. Protein product: CASSEAEQGASDTQYF.

V usage is TRBV10-3 and J usage is TRBJ2-7; TRBD2 matches 14 bases. Germline values: CDR1 ENHRY, CDR2 SYGVKD. The CDR3 extends over 13 amino acids. Trimming at V came to 8 bases and at J to 4 bases, leaving 1 base not matched to a gene. Written as DNA, the CDR3 is TGTGCCATCGGGACTAGCGGGAGATACGAGCAGTACTTC. It translates to CAIGTSGRYEQYF.

In this sample, this clonotype turned up many times. CDR3 DNA: TGTGCCAGCAGTACCCCCGACAGGGGGCTGTCGGGTCAGCCCCAGCATTTT. It yields the protein CASSTPDRGLSGQPQHF. The rearrangement uses TRBV6-5 and TRBJ1-5, with 10 bases fitting TRBD1. The ends lost 5 bases at V and 6 bases at J; junction bases unmatched: 13. The CDR3 length is 17 residues. In germline, CDR1 is MNHEY, CDR2 SVGAGI.

This clonotype came up many times. The chain joins TRBV20-1 to TRBJ2-2; TRBD2 agrees at 12 bases. In germline, CDR1 is DFQATT, CDR2 SNEGSKA (reference sequence). V shed 1 base and J 4 bases; nucleotides not matched to a gene: 4. This CDR3 spans 16 amino acids. CDR3 in amino acids: CSARVPGLAGTGELFF. The CDR3, as DNA: TGCAGTGCTAGAGTTCCGGGACTAGCGGGCACCGGGGAGCTGTTTTTT.

This clonotype has at least ten counts. This chain links TRBV29-1 with TRBJ1-4; D gene unclear. CDR1 is SQVTM and CDR2 is ANQGSEA in the germline V gene. With 8 bases removed from V and 8 bases from J, the gap between germline ends came to 12 bases. The CDR3 sequence is 11 residues long. Written as DNA, the CDR3 is TGCAGCTCGACCCTAGGCGAAAAACTGTTTTTT. It codes for CSSTLGEKLFF.

This clonotype was counted at least ten times. The rearrangement links TRBV20-1 to TRBJ1-5; 7 bases map to TRBD1. The CDR3 length is 15 residues. Losses at the gene ends were 4 bases for V and 1 base for J; bases not matched to a gene: 7. CDR1 DFQATT and CDR2 SNEGSKA come from the germline V gene (reference sequence). CDR3 in DNA: TGCAGTGCTACGACAGGGCTTGGGAGCAATCAGCCCCAGCATTTT. Residues: CSATTGLGSNQPQHF.